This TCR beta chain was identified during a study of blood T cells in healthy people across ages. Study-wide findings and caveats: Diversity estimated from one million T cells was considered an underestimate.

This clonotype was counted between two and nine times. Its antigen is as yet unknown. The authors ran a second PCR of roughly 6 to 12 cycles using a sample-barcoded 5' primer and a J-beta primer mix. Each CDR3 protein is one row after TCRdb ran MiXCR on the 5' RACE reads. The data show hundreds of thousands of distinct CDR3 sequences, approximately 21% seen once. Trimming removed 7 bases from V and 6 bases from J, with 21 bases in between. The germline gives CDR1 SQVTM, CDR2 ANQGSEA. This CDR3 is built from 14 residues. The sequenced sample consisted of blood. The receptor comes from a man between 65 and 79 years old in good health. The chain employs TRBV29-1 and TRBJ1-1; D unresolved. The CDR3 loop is CSAKLGVSASEAFF. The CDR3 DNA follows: TGCAGCGCCAAGCTCGGGGTATCGGCCTCTGAAGCTTTCTTT.